This T cell receptor beta chain comes out of a study of cytomegalovirus exposure and HLA in healthy donors (dated by TCRdb to 2017 to 2019). Study-level background: In an earlier analysis of fewer than 750 of the donors, 276 Gb of sequence data and about 110 million unique TCR beta sequences from roughly 180 million T cells were reported. Roughly 300 gigabases of sequencing data and around 90 million unique TCR sequences made up an early release that covered about 640 HLA-typed donors. Among the roughly 400 genotyped donors, around 81% belonged to the genetic ancestry cluster associated with self-reported Caucasian donors. The study was designed to test whether signatures of past pathogen exposure could be identified by cataloging public T cell receptors. Using immunosequencing, the study profiled T cell repertoires from about 620 subjects and related those repertoires to cytomegalovirus serostatus. Along with the approximately 670-subject first cohort, a separate validation cohort of around 120 different subjects was used. High-throughput TCR immunosequencing, statistical association of individual TCRs with disease status, and machine learning were combined to predict cytomegalovirus infection status. To study patterns of TCR occurrence, a later analysis re-analyzed previously published TCR beta repertoires from 650 to 750 donors and added high-resolution HLA genotyping. In the later analysis, no new phenotypic data were used to find candidate immune exposures; instead, reliance was placed on TCR beta sequences and their occurrence across donors. In an earlier analysis of a few hundred of the donors, high-throughput TCR beta sequencing was used to judge whether each TCR beta V gene segment behaved as functional or pseudogenic. Donor age, sex, ethnicity and CMV serostatus were compiled together with the repertoire data. A later genetic analysis took genome-wide SNP genotypes for about three fifths of the 666 donors and used that subset as a discovery cohort. All discovery cohort repertoires had been generated on a single sequencing platform. Both class I and class II loci were covered by HLA typing, at four-digit resolution. The number of typed donors differed by locus: about 629-640 for A, B, C, DRB1 and DQB1; some 500 for DQA1; some 590 for DPA1; and about 450 for DPB1. Roughly five DR-DQ haplotypes were handled as single units for association and clustering because linkage in the cohort was strong. Among some 400 genotyped donors of the cohort, an average of approximately 240,000 unique TCR beta nucleotide sequences was sequenced per donor, of which 15% to 20% were non-productive.

The cohort consisted of approximately 670 healthy bone marrow donors. All cohort members were sampled while nominally healthy, although unrecorded immune exposures were likely present. The donor was CMV seronegative and belonged to the group of 320 or so seronegative cohort members. Every donor gave a peripheral blood sample, and the peripheral blood mononuclear cells from that sample were used for TCR beta sequencing. The Qiagen DNeasy Blood Extraction Kit was used to extract genomic DNA from the blood cell samples. Overall study results and their limits: For the cohort, immune exposure information was limited to CMV serostatus. A later analysis found that HLA-associated TCR beta chains were more clonally expanded and had lower generation probabilities than equally common non-associated chains. The classifier was reported to diagnose cytomegalovirus status with high specificity and sensitivity in both the original and validation cohorts. The authors suggested that the approach could potentially be generalized to other disease states and immunological phenotypes. Because counts were too low, 15 to 20 rarely observed V segments, including chromosome 9 orphons, were excluded from the earlier analysis of around 640 of the donors. Assigning TCR associations to individual alleles was difficult when HLA alleles, especially DR and DQ, strongly co-occurred. A cluster of highly shared sequence variants was judged likely to be a technical artifact of the sequencing pipeline. A later analysis associated 15,000 to 20,000 TCR beta sequences with specific HLA alleles at a false discovery rate of 0.05. The 87-base-pair reads could not distinguish some IMGT-functional V segments, including TRBV6-2 and TRBV6-3, so those segments were excluded. According to a later genetic analysis, donors in an Asian-associated ancestry cluster had fewer N-insertions in productive TCRs than the roughly 700-donor mean. Across donors, most TCR sequences were observed very rarely, whereas some public TCRs were present in many individuals. In a later analysis, TCR association rates were found to vary across HLA loci, with the most associated TCRs seen for DRB1 alleles and the fewest for HLA-C alleles. Broadly in line with IMGT annotations, most TCR beta V segments showed up in productive rearrangements about 87% or about 30% of the time in an earlier analysis of several hundred of the donors. A later genetic analysis associated a missense DCLRE1C variant with V-gene and J-gene trimming of TCR beta chains, and an independent cohort replicated the association. According to a later analysis, most CMV-associated TCR beta chains appeared to be HLA-restricted, and the HLA associations seemed to be driven largely by CMV exposure. Because HLA typing was unavailable for some donors at each locus, only the typed subset was used in association tests. In the study, 150 to 200 TCR beta chains were listed as associated with cytomegalovirus. Linkage disequilibrium might explain the correlated functional status among segregating V segments, but an unknown experimental factor could not be ruled out. A further reported finding was that TCR beta sequences accurately predicted the HLA-A and HLA-B alleles for most subjects in the first cohort. In vitro tests confirmed that a few of the cytomegalovirus-associated TCR beta chains recognize cytomegalovirus antigens. Presence/absence analyses assumed roughly uniform sequencing depth across donors, an assumption that may not hold. Several of the top co-occurrence clusters appeared to be linked to parvovirus B19, influenza, CMV and Epstein-Barr virus, according to a later analysis. The cohort was sequenced for TCR beta chains only, and without alpha or paired-chain data the features that could be detected were limited.

Sequences MNHNS (CDR1) and SASEGT (CDR2) are obtained from the germline V gene. Ends trimmed: V by 2 bases, J by 12 bases; bases unmatched to a gene: 16. From the cysteine through the phenylalanine, the CDR3 covers 16 amino acids. The DNA shown is the 48-base CDR3, in frame from base 1. About this clone itself: Its specific antigen is unknown.

Library creation used the immunoSEQ multiplex PCR assay. For the multiplex PCR, a mixture combining 60 forward primers for TCR Vbeta segments and 13 reverse primers for TCR Jbeta segments was used. The CDR3 region of rearranged TCR beta genes was amplified from genomic DNA with a multiplex PCR assay. The Illumina HiSeq System was used to sequence the amplified TCR beta libraries as 87-base-pair reads. As for how the authors treated the data: A later analysis counted tens of millions of unique TCR beta chains across the 690 or so repertoires, and some 11 million of these chains were shared by at least two donors. Raw reads were error-corrected and collapsed into unique sequences by a nearest-neighbor algorithm in which closely related sequences were merged to remove PCR and sequencing errors. To assign V, D and J gene segments, CDR3 sequences were aligned to IMGT reference sequences. For a sequence to be retained, at least a six-nucleotide match to both a V gene segment and a J gene segment was required. A rearrangement was called productive if the CDR3 had no stop codons and remained in frame with V and J, and every other rearrangement was called non-productive. Following IMGT convention, CDR3 was defined as the stretch from the second conserved V-encoded cysteine up to the conserved J-encoded phenylalanine. The earlier analysis of about 560 of the donors excluded any sequence lacking an unambiguous match to a single V gene segment. An earlier analysis of 587 of the donors classified V segments as functional when productive rearrangements were above 56.7% and as segregating when the standard deviation between donors was above 5%. A statistical classification framework was built to diagnose cytomegalovirus status from the catalog of TCR beta chain sequences. In a later analysis, TCR nucleotide sequences were compared against IMGT/GENE-DB human TR gene sequences so that V and J genes could be assigned. A later analysis assigned CDR3 sequences and most-parsimonious VDJ recombination scenarios with the TCRdist pipeline. In a later analysis, each TCR beta chain was defined by its CDR3 amino acid sequence together with its V-gene family, and reads lacking a unique V-gene family were excluded. To address suspected cross-contamination and a sequencing artifact, a later analysis removed approximately 590 highly shared, low-generation-probability nucleotide sequences. A later analysis calculated a clonal expansion index for each public chain from normalized within-repertoire ranks of inferred template counts. A later analysis computed generation probabilities with a VDJ recombination model fitted to out-of-frame rearrangements, and checked the results against IGoR. In a later analysis, hypergeometric tests were used to score TCR-TCR, TCR-HLA and TCR-CMV co-occurrence, with a repertoire-size bias correction applied to TCR pairs. To estimate false discovery rates, a later analysis permuted the HLA or CMV assignments 20 times. A later analysis grouped co-occurring TCRs with DBSCAN, adding TCRdist sequence similarity when clustering within HLA-allele-positive subsets. Repertoires with fewer than 30,000 or more than 120,000 public chains, plus five repertoires with anomalous nucleotide sharing, were excluded from co-occurrence clustering. As stored in TCRdb, this immuneACCESS dataset retains in-frame rearrangements with V and J assigned. A fraction of the clones does not appear; measured against another copy, unresolved V genes explain less than half of the discrepancy, and the remainder lacks a known reason. Clonal size and the V and J genes are those of that table, whereas D and trimming came from the DNA. The table of this sample itemizes 130,000 to 150,000 clones. The ten largest clones add up to roughly 2.7% of the sample.

The sequenced sample consisted of PBMCs. The sequence derives from a middle-aged man in good health and CMV-seronegative. The chain uses TRBV6-1 and TRBJ1-1, with 9 junctional bases fitting TRBD1. At the DNA level, the sequence is TGTGCCAGCAGTGAATTCCCCGGTGGGACAGGGATGAGGTCTTTCTTT. Translation gives CASSEFPGGTGMRSFF.